The 29 T cell receptor beta chains below were found in one sample sequenced in a study of CXCR3-negative and CXCR3-positive naive CD8 T cells. 5' RACE that incorporated UMI labels was used to prepare the TRB cDNA libraries. TCRdb reprocessed the 5' RACE reads and keeps a single row for each CDR3 protein, giving no DNA. The sample's table shows roughly 48,000 distinct CDR3 sequences. The material sequenced was memory CD8+ T cells from blood. The receptors originated from a human donor in good health. Some clones in this sample may be carry-over from other donors' samples.

This rearrangement joins TRBV12-3 or TRBV12-4 to TRBJ2-6; the TRBD1 assignment by TCRdb is unverifiable without DNA. The CDR3 contains 12 residues. The CDR3 sequence: CASGGRANVLTF.

This CDR3 is CASSPGGGFTEAFF. The rearrangement uses TRBV14 and TRBJ1-1. Germline loops: CDR1 SGHDN, CDR2 FVKESK. This CDR3 spans 14 amino acids. Based on the CDR3 plus reference TRBV14 and TRBJ1-1, the full variable domain is EAGVTQFPSHSVIEKGQTVTLRCDPISGHDNLYWYRRVMGKEIKFLLHFVKESKQDESGMPNNRFLAERTGGTYSTLKVQPAELEDSGVYFCASSPGGGFTEAFFGQGTRLTVV.

The gene calls are TRBV15 and TRBJ2-1; TCRdb calls TRBD2, which cannot be checked without DNA. Germline V lookup: CDR1 LNHNV, CDR2 YYDKDF (reference sequence). The CDR3 spans 16 residues. This CDR3 is CATTPNRLAGSDEQFF.

V usage is TRBV20-1 and J usage is TRBJ2-5. The CDR3 has 14 residues. Looked up from germline, CDR1 is DFQATT and CDR2 is SNEGSKA (reference sequence). The CDR3: CSAPQVDPRETQYF.

V and J are TRBV29-1 and TRBJ2-2. There are 14 residues in the CDR3. Germline V gene lookup returns CDR1 SQVTM and CDR2 ANQGSEA. This CDR3 is CSVEIDANTGELFF.

The chain has TRBV5-5 and TRBJ1-2; TCRdb lists TRBD1, though no DNA is available to test this call. The CDR3 consists of 14 residues. Per germline, CDR1 SGHKS and CDR2 YYEKEE (reference sequence). The CDR3 loop reads CASRATGAVDGYTF. Complete variable domain (other parts from reference TRBV5-5 and TRBJ1-2): DAGVTQSPTHLIKTRGQQVTLRCSPISGHKSVSWYQQVLGQGPQFIFQYYEKEERGRGNFPDRFSARQFPNYSSELNVNALLLGDSALYLCASRATGAVDGYTFGSGTRLTVV.

The CDR3 loop is CSAAGLAGADTQYF. The rearrangement links TRBV20-1 to TRBJ2-3; TCRdb's D call of TRBD2 is untestable without DNA. Germline assignment: CDR1 DFQATT and CDR2 SNEGSKA (reference sequence). This CDR3 has 14 residues.

Its frequency marks this clonotype as large. This chain joins TRBV4-2 and TRBJ2-2. Germline V CDR1 and CDR2: LGHNA, YNFKEQ. The CDR3 sequence is 14 residues long. CDR3: CASSQGFESGELFF.

The rearrangement joins TRBV10-3 to TRBJ2-2; lacking DNA, the TRBD2 call made by TCRdb goes unchecked. The CDR3 is made up of 14 amino acids. Germline CDR1 is ENHRY and CDR2 is SYGVKD. This CDR3 reads CAIQREGLSGELFF.

J is TRBJ2-3 and V is TRBV28; TCRdb reports TRBD2, a call that lacks DNA to check it against. The germline gives CDR1 MDHEN, CDR2 SYDVKM. The CDR3 is 14 residues long. This CDR3 reads CASGIAGGTDTQYF.

The chain is built from TRBV27 and TRBJ2-1; there is no DNA to check the TCRdb D call of TRBD1. The CDR3 loop spans 16 amino acids. CDR1 is MNHEY, CDR2 SMNVEV, per germline (reference sequence). CDR3 amino acids: CASSLIGGQGIGEQFF.

The chain couples TRBV5-1 to TRBJ1-1. From germline, CDR1 is SGHRS and CDR2 YFSETQ. There are 13 residues in the CDR3. CDR3 residues: CASSPLLNTEAFF.

The genes are TRBV6-4 and TRBJ2-1; TCRdb outputs TRBD1, but without DNA this stays unchecked. The CDR3 sequence is 16 residues long. Germline CDR1 is MRHNA and CDR2 is SNTAGT. The CDR3 is CASSDSGTGFANEQFF.

The CDR3 protein is CASSTGLVAGTDTQYF. This sequence joins TRBV7-3 and TRBJ2-3; absent DNA, TCRdb's TRBD2 call cannot be checked. Germline V gene sequence: CDR1 SGHTA, CDR2 FQGTGA. This CDR3 has 16 residues.

The rearrangement joins TRBV4-2 to TRBJ2-5; TCRdb outputs TRBD1, but without DNA this stays unchecked. The length of the CDR3 is 15 residues. Germline V CDR1 and CDR2: LGHNA, YNFKEQ. CDR3 protein: CASSHNRGVEETQYF.

The chain joins TRBV30 to TRBJ1-2; TCRdb names TRBD1, which stays unverified in the absence of DNA. CDR3 length equals 15 residues. Germline assignment: CDR1 GTSNPN and CDR2 SVGIG (reference sequence). Here the CDR3 reads CAWENWVDRDYGYTF.

The rearrangement uses TRBV29-1 and TRBJ2-3; TCRdb designates TRBD1, a call that cannot be tested without DNA. This CDR3 is 15 amino acids long. The germline CDR1 and CDR2 sequences are SQVTM and ANQGSEA. CDR3: CSVDGEQGSPDTQYF.

The CDR3 region is CASSPFGGGKTYEQYF. This chain connects TRBV5-1 to TRBJ2-7; lacking DNA, the TRBD1 call made by TCRdb goes unchecked. This CDR3 is built from 16 residues. Germline V gene sequence: CDR1 SGHRS, CDR2 YFSETQ.

The chain carries TRBV28 and TRBJ1-5; TCRdb's D gene call, TRBD1, goes unchecked for lack of DNA. CDR1 and CDR2 (germline): MDHEN, SYDVKM. CDR3 length: 15 amino acids. CDR3 residues: CASSFVDREDQPQHF.

The V call is TRBV19, the J call TRBJ1-2; TCRdb names TRBD1, which stays unverified in the absence of DNA. The germline V gene encodes CDR1 LNHDA and CDR2 SQIVND (reference sequence). The CDR3 totals 17 residues. CDR3 sequence: CASSPRGRGLAIRGYTF. Full variable domain (rest looked up from reference TRBV19 and TRBJ1-2): DGGITQSPKYLFRKEGQNVTLSCEQNLNHDAMYWYRQDPGQGLRLIYYSQIVNDFQKGDIAEGYSVSREKKESFPLTVTSAQKNPTAFYLCASSPRGRGLAIRGYTFGSGTRLTVV.

This sequence joins TRBV13 and TRBJ2-7; absent DNA, TCRdb's TRBD1 call cannot be checked. Per the germline V gene, CDR1 is PRHDT and CDR2 is FYEKMQ (reference sequence). CDR3 size: 15 residues. CDR3 sequence: CASSLGGRNSYEQYF.

The chain uses TRBV7-2 and TRBJ2-1. This CDR3 comprises 12 residues. Per the germline V gene, CDR1 is SGHTA and CDR2 is FQGNSA. This CDR3 is CASSLSVAQQFF.

V gene TRBV6-6 combines with J gene TRBJ2-7. Germline CDR1 reads MNHNY; CDR2 reads SVGAGI (reference sequence). The CDR3 has 17 amino acids. The CDR3 region is CASSYSIIRTGPYEQYF.

CDR3 sequence: CASSKTLNTEAFF. J is TRBJ1-1 and V is TRBV6-6. Germline V gene sequence: CDR1 MNHNY, CDR2 SVGAGI (reference sequence). The CDR3 runs to 13 residues.

This chain links TRBV2 with TRBJ2-1; TCRdb reports TRBD1, a call that lacks DNA to check it against. Germline CDR1 is SNHLY and CDR2 is FYNNEI. The CDR3 has 16 amino acids. CDR3 sequence reads: CASSERDARSGDEQFF. The full variable domain, in which reference TRBV2 and TRBJ2-1 provide the parts outside the CDR3, is EPEVTQTPSHQVTQMGQEVILRCVPISNHLYFYWYRQILGQKVEFLVSFYNNEISEKSEIFDDQFSVERPDGSNFTLKIRSTKLEDSAMYFCASSERDARSGDEQFFGPGTRLTVL.

V usage is TRBV7-6 and J usage is TRBJ2-2. The CDR3 is made up of 17 amino acids. Per the germline V gene, CDR1 is SGHVS and CDR2 is FNYEAQ. CDR3 loop: CASSLAATVANTGELFF.

This rearrangement joins TRBV15 to TRBJ2-7. Germline loops: CDR1 LNHNV, CDR2 YYDKDF (reference sequence). The CDR3 contains 13 residues. CDR3: CATSTGQGYEQYF.

This rearrangement joins TRBV6-1 to TRBJ2-5; TCRdb's D call, TRBD1, is unchecked because there is no DNA. Germline lookup yields CDR1 MNHNS and CDR2 SASEGT. CDR3 length: 14 amino acids. The CDR3: CASSPPKDIETQYF.

The gene calls are TRBV29-1 and TRBJ2-1. This CDR3 has 13 residues. Per the germline V gene, CDR1 is SQVTM and CDR2 is ANQGSEA. The CDR3 region is CSVVGGSHNEQFF.